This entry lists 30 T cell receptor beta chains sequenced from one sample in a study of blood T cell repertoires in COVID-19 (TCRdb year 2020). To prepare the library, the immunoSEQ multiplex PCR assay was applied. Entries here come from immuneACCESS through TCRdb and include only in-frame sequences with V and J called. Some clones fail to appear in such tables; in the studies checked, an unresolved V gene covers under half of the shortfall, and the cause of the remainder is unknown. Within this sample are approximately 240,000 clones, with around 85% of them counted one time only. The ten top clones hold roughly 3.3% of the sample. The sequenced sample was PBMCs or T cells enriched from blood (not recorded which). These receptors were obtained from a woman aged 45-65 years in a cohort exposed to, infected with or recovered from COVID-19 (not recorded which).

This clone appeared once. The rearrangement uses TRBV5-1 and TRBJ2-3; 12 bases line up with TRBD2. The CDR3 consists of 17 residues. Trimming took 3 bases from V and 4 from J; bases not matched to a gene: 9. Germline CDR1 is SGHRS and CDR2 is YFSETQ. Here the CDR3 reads CASSSEGLAGGPDTQYF. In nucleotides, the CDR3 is TGCGCCAGCAGCTCGGAAGGGCTAGCGGGGGGGCCAGATACGCAGTATTTT.

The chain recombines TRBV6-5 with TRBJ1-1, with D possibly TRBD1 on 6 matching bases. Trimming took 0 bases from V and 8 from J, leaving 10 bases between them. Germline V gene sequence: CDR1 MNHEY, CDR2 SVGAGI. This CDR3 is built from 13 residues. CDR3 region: CASSYSVGQEAFF. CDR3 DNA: TGTGCCAGCAGTTACTCGGTAGGACAGGAAGCTTTCTTT.

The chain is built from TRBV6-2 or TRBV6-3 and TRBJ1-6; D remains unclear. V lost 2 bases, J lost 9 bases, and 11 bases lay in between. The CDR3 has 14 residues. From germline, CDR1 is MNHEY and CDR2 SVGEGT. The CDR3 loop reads CASSYIESVSPLHF. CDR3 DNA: TGTGCCAGCAGTTACATCGAGTCCGTTTCACCCCTCCACTTT.

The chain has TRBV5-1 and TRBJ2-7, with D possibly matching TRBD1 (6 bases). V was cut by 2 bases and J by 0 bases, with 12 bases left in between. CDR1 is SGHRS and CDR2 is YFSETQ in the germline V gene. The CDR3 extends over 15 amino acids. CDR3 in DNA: TGCGCCAGCAGCTTTTTGACAGGAGACTCCTACGAGCAGTACTTC. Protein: CASSFLTGDSYEQYF. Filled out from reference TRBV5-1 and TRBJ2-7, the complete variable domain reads KAGVTQTPRYLIKTRGQQVTLSCSPISGHRSVSWYQQTPGQGLQFLFEYFSETQRNKGNFPGRFSGRQFSNSRSEMNVSTLELGDSALYLCASSFLTGDSYEQYFGPGTRLTVT.

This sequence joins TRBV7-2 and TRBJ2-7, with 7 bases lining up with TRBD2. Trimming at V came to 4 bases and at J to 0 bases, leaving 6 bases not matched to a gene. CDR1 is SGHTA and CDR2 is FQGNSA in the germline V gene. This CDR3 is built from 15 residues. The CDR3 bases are TGTGCCAGCAGCTCGAGCGGGGTGAGCTCCTACGAGCAGTACTTC. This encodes CASSSSGVSSYEQYF.

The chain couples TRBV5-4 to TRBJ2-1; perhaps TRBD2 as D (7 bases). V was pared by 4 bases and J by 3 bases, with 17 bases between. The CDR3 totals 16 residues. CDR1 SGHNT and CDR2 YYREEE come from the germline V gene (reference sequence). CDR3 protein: CASSTGGQNFYNEQFF. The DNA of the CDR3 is TGTGCCAGCAGCACCGGGGGGCAGAACTTCTACAATGAGCAGTTCTTC. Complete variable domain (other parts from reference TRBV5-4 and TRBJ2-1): ETGVTQSPTHLIKTRGQQVTLRCSSQSGHNTVSWYQQALGQGPQFIFQYYREEENGRGNFPPRFSGLQFPNYSSELNVNALELDDSALYLCASSTGGQNFYNEQFFGPGTRLTVL.

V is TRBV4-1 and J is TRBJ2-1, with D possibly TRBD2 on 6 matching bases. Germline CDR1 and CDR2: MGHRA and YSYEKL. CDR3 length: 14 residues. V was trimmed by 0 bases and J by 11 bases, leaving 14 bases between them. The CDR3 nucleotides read TGCGCCAGCAGCCAAGAGACGCGCGGGGTACAGCAGTTCTTC. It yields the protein CASSQETRGVQQFF.

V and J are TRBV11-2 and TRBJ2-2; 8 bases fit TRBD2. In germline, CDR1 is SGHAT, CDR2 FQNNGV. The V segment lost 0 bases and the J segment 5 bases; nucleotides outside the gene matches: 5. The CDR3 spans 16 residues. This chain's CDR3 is CASSLDLGGGTGELFF. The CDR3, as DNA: TGTGCCAGCAGCTTAGATCTAGGCGGGGGGACCGGGGAGCTGTTTTTT.

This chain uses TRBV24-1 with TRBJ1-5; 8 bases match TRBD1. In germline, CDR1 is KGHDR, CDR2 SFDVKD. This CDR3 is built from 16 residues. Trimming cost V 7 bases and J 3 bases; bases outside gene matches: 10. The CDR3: CATSSVTGVINQPQHF. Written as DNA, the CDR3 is TGTGCCACCAGCTCGGTGACAGGGGTTATCAATCAGCCCCAGCATTTT.

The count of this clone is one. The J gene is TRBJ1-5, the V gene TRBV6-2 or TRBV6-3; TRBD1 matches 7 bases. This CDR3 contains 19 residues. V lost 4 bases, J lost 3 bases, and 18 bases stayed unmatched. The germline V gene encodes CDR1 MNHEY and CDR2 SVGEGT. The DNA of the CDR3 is TGTGCCAGCAGTTCCTTTTTCTCAGACAGGGCGGGGATCAATCAGCCCCAGCATTTT. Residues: CASSSFFSDRAGINQPQHF.

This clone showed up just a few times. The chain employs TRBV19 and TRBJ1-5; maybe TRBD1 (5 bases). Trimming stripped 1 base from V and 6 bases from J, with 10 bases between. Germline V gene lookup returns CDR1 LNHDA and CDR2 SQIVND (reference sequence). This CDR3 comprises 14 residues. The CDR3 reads CASSIGQGFQPQHF. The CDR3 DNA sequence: TGTGCCAGTAGTATAGGCCAGGGTTTTCAGCCCCAGCATTTT.

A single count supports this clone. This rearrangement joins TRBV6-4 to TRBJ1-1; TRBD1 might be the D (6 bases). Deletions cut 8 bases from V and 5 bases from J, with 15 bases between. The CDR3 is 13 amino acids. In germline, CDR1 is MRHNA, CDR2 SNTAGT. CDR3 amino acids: CASYTGLGTEAFF. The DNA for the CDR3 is TGTGCCAGCTATACAGGGTTGGGGACTGAAGCTTTCTTT.

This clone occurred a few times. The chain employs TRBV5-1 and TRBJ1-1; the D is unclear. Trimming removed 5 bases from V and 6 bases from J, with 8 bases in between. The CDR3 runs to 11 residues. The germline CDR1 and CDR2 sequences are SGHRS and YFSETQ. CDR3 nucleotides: TGCGCCAGCAGGGAGTCCGCTGAAGCTTTCTTT. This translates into CASRESAEAFF.

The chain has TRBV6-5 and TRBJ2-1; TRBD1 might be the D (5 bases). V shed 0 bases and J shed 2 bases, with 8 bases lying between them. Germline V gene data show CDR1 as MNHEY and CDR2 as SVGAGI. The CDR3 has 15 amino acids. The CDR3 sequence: CASSYSAGTYNEQFF. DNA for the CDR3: TGTGCCAGCAGTTACTCGGCAGGGACCTACAATGAGCAGTTCTTC.

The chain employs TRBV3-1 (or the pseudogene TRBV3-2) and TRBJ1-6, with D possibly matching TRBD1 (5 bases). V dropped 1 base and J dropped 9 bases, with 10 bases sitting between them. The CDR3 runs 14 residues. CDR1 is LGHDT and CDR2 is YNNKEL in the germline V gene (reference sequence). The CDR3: CASSQGIGGSPLHF. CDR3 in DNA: TGTGCCAGCAGCCAAGGTATCGGGGGTTCACCCCTCCACTTT.

As DNA, the CDR3 is TGTGCCACCAGCAGCCCGGGGCAGGGGTACACAGATACGCAGTATTTT. Protein: CATSSPGQGYTDTQYF. V usage is TRBV15 and J usage is TRBJ2-3; TRBD1 is a possible D gene (6 bases). CDR1 and CDR2 from the germline V gene are LNHNV and YYDKDF (reference sequence). The V end lost 3 bases, the J end lost 2 bases, and 15 bases lay between the germline ends. The CDR3 length is 16 residues.

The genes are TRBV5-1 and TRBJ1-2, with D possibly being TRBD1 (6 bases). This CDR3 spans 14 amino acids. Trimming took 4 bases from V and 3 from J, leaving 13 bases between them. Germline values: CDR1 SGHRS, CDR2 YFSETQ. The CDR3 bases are TGCGCCAGCAGCCCCAGGGGTGGCGACTATGGCTACACCTTC. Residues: CASSPRGGDYGYTF.

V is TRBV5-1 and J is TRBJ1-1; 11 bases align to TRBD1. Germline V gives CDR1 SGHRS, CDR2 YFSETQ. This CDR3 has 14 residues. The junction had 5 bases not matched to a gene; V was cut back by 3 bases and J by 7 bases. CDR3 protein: CASSWTGGVGEAFF. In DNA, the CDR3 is TGCGCCAGCAGCTGGACAGGGGGCGTAGGTGAAGCTTTCTTT.

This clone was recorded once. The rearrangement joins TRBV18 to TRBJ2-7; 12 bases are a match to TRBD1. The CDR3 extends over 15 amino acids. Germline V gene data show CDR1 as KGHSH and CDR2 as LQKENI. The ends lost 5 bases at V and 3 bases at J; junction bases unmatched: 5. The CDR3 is CASSAGQGAVYEQYF. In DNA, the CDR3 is TGTGCCAGCTCAGCGGGACAGGGGGCTGTCTACGAGCAGTACTTC.

This CDR3 reads CASSYETGAGELFF. The DNA of the CDR3 is TGTGCCAGCAGTTACGAGACGGGGGCCGGGGAGCTGTTTTTT. J is TRBJ2-2 and V is TRBV6-2 or TRBV6-3; tentatively, D is TRBD2 (6 bases). Deletions cut 2 bases from V and 6 bases from J, with 10 bases between. CDR1 is MNHEY and CDR2 is SVGEGT in the germline V gene. The CDR3 is 14 residues long.

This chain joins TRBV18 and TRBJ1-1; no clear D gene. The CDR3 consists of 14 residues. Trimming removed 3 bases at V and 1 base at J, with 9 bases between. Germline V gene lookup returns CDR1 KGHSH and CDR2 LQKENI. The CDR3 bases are TGTGCCAGCTCACCGGCAGTTAAGAACACTGAAGCTTTCTTT. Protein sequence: CASSPAVKNTEAFF. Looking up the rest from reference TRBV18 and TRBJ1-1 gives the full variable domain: NAGVMQNPRHLVRRRGQEARLRCSPMKGHSHVYWYRQLPEEGLKFMVYLQKENIIDESGMPKERFSAEFPKEGPSILRIQQVVRGDSAAYFCASSPAVKNTEAFFGQGTRLTVV.

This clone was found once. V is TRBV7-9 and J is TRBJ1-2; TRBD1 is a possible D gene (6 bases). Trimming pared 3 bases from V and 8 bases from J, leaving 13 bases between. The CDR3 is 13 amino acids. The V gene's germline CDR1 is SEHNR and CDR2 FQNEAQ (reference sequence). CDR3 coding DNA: TGTGCCAGCAGCTTTCTAGGGGGTCTAGGCTACACCTTC. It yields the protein CASSFLGGLGYTF. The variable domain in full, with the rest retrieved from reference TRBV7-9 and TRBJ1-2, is DTGVSQNPRHKITKRGQNVTFRCDPISEHNRLYWYRQTLGQGPEFLTYFQNEAQLEKSRLLSDRFSAERPKGSFSTLEIQRTEQGDSAMYLCASSFLGGLGYTFGSGTRLTVV.

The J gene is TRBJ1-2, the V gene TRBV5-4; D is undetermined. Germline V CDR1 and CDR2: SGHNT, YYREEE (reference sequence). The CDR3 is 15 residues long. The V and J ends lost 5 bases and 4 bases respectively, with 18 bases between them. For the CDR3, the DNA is TGTGCCAGCAGATCTTTCCGAGAAGTCGGCTATGGCTACACCTTC. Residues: CASRSFREVGYGYTF.

In DNA, the CDR3 is TGCGCCAGCAGCTTGGTCAGTACTAATGAAAAACTGTTTTTT. Translating it yields CASSLVSTNEKLFF. V gene TRBV5-1 combines with J gene TRBJ1-4; no reliable D call. V was cut by 0 bases and J by 2 bases, with 5 bases left in between. Germline V lookup: CDR1 SGHRS, CDR2 YFSETQ. CDR3 size: 14 residues.

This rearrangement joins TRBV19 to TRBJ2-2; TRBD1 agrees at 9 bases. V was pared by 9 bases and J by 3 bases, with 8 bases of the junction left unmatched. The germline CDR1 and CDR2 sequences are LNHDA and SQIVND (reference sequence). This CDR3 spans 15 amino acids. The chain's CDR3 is CASLPGQGYTGELFF. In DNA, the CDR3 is TGTGCCAGCCTACCGGGACAGGGTTACACCGGGGAGCTGTTTTTT.

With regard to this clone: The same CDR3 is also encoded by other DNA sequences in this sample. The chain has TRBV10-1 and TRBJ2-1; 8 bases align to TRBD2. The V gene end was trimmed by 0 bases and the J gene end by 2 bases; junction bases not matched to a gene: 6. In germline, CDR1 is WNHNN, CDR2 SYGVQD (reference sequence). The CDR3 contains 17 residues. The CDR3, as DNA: TGCGCCAGCAGTGAGTCGGCCAGCGGGGGCCCCTACAATGAGCAGTTCTTC. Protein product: CASSESASGGPYNEQFF.

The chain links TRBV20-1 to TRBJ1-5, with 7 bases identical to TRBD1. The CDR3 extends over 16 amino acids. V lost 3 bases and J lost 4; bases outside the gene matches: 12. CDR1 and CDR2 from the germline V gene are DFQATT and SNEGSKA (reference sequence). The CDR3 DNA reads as TGCAGTGCTAGTAGGGTAGGGGGGACAGCAAATCAGCCCCAGCATTTT. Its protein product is CSASRVGGTANQPQHF.

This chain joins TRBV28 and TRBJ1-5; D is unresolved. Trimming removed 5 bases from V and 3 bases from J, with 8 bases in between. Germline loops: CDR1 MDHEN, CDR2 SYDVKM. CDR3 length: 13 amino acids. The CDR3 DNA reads TGTGCCAGCAGTCCGCGTCTCAATCAGCCCCAGCATTTT. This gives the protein CASSPRLNQPQHF.

The CDR3 loop reads CSVGTGGLSYEQYF. In nucleotides, the CDR3 is TGCAGCGTGGGCACAGGTGGCCTTTCCTACGAGCAGTACTTC. This chain joins TRBV29-1 and TRBJ2-7; D may be TRBD1 (5 bases). The germline gives CDR1 SQVTM, CDR2 ANQGSEA. The CDR3 runs to 14 residues. The V gene lost 6 bases and the J gene lost 1 base, with 16 bases spanning the gap.

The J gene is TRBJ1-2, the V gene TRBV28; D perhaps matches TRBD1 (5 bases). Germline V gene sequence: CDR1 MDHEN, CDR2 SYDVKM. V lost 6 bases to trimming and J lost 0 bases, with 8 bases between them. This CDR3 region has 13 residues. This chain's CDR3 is CASRGRANYGYTF. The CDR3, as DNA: TGTGCCAGCAGAGGCAGGGCTAACTATGGCTACACCTTC.